This T cell receptor (beta chain) was sequenced during a study of blood T cell repertoires in COVID-19. About the study: The study drew acute and convalescent COVID-19 samples from the United States, Italy and Spain.

Per the germline V gene, CDR1 is SGHAT and CDR2 is FQNNGV. The CDR3 sequence is 13 residues long. The V end lost 0 bases, the J end lost 8 bases, and 10 bases lay between the germline ends. As originally analysed: Estimated nucleated cell counts came from reference gene primer amplification. Sequencing used immunoSEQ multiplex PCR; TCRdb keeps in-frame clones, though not all of them. That table is the source of V, J and clone size, and D and trimming were worked out from the DNA. The repertoire has fewer than 350,000 clones, roughly 80% of them found once; the top ten carry less than 4.5%. Sequences were obtained from peripheral blood. The chain uses TRBV11-2 and TRBJ1-2; D is possibly TRBD1 (5 bases). The receptor comes from a woman between 50 and 59 years old with active or convalescent COVID-19. The CDR3 sequence is CASSLDAGRGYTF. The CDR3 DNA reads TGTGCCAGCAGCTTAGACGCAGGGCGGGGCTACACCTTC. The complete variable domain, with remaining parts taken from reference TRBV11-2 and TRBJ1-2, reads EAGVAQSPRYKIIEKRQSVAFWCNPISGHATLYWYQQILGQGPKLLIQFQNNGVVDDSQLPKDRFSAERLKGVDSTLKIQPAKLEDSAVYLCASSLDAGRGYTFGSGTRLTVV.